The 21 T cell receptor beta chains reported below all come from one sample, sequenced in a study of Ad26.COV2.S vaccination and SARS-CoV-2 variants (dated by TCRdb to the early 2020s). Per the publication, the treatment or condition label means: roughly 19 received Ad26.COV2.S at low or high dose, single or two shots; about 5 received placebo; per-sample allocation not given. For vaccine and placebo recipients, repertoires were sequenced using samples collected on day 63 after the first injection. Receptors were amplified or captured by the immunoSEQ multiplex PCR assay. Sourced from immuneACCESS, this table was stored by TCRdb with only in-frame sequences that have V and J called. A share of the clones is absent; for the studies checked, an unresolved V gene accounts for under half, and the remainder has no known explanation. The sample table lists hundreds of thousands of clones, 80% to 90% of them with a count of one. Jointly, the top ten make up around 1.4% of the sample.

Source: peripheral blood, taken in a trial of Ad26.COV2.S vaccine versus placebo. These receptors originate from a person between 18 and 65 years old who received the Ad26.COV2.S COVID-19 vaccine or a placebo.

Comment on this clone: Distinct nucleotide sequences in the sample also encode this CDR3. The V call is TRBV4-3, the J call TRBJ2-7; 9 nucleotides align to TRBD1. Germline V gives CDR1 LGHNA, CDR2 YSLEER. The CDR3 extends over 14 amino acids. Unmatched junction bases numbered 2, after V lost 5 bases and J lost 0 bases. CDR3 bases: TGCGCCAGCAGCTTGGGACAGGGCTCCTACGAGCAGTACTTC. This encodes CASSLGQGSYEQYF.

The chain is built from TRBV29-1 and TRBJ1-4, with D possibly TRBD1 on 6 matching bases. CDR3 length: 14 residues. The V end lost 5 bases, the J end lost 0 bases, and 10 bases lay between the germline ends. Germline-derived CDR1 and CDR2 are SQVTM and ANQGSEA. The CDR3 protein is CSVKEGATNEKLFF. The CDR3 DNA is TGCAGCGTTAAGGAGGGGGCAACTAATGAAAAACTGTTTTTT.

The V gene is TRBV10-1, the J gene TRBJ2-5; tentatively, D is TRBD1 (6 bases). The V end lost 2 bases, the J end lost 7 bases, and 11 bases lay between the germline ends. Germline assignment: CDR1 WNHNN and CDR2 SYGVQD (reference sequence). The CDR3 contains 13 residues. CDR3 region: CASSEELGGTQYF. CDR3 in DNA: TGCGCCAGCAGTGAGGAACTAGGGGGGACCCAGTACTTC.

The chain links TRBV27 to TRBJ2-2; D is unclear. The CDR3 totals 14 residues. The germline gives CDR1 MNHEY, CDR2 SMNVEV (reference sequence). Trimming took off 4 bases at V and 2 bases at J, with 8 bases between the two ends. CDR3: CASSWVFNTGELFF. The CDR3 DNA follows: TGTGCCAGCAGTTGGGTTTTCAACACCGGGGAGCTGTTTTTT.

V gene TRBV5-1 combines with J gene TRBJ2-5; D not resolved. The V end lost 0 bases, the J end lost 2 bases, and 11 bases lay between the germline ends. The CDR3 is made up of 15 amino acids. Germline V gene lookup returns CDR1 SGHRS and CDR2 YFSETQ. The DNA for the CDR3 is TGCGCCAGCAGCTTGGGGACGGTTCAACAAGAGACCCAGTACTTC. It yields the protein CASSLGTVQQETQYF. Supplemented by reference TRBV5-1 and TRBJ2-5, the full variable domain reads KAGVTQTPRYLIKTRGQQVTLSCSPISGHRSVSWYQQTPGQGLQFLFEYFSETQRNKGNFPGRFSGRQFSNSRSEMNVSTLELGDSALYLCASSLGTVQQETQYFGPGTRLLVL.

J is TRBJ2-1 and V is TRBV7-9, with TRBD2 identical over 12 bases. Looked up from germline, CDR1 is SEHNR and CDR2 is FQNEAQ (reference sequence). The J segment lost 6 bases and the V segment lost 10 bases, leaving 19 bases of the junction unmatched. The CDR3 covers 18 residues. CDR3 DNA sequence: TGTGCCACCCAGCGGACAGGGGTTGGGACTAGCGGGCTCAATGAGCAGTTCTTC. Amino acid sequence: CATQRTGVGTSGLNEQFF.

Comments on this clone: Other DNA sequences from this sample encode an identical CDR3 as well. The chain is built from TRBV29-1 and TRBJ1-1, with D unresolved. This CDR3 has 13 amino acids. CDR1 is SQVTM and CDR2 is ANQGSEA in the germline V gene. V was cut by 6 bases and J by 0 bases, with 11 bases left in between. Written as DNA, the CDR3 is TGCAGCGTCTCAGGAAGACTGAACACTGAAGCTTTCTTT. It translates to CSVSGRLNTEAFF.

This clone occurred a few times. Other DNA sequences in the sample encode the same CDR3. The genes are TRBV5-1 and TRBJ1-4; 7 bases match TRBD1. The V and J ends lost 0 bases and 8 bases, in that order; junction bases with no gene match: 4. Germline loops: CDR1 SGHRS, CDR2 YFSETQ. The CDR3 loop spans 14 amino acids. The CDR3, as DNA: TGCGCCAGCAGCTTGGGACAGGGAAGGGAAAAACTGTTTTTT. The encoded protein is CASSLGQGREKLFF.

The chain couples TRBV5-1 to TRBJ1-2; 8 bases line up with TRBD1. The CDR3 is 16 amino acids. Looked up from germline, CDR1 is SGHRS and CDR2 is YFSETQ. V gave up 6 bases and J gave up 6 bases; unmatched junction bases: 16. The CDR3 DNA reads TGCGCCAGCACCACTGACTCAGGGGGCGCGATCAATGGCTACACCTTC. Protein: CASTTDSGGAINGYTF.

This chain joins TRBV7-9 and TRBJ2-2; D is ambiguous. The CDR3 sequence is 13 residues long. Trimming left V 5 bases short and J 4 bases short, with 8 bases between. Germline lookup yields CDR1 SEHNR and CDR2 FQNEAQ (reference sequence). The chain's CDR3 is CASSPPFTGELFF. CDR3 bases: TGTGCCAGCAGCCCCCCTTTCACCGGGGAGCTGTTTTTT.

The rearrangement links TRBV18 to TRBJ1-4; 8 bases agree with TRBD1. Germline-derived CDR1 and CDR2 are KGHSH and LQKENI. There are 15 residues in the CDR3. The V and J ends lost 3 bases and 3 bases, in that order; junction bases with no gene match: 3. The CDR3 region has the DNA TGTGCCAGCTCACCGAGACAGGGGCCTAATGAAAAACTGTTTTTT. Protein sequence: CASSPRQGPNEKLFF.

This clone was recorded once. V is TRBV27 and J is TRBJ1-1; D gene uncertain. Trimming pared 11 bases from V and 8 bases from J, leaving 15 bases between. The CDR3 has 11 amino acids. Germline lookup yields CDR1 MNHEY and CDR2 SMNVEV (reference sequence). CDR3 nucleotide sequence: TGTGCCTGCCGTGAGGGTCTCGAAGCTTTCTTT. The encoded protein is CACREGLEAFF.

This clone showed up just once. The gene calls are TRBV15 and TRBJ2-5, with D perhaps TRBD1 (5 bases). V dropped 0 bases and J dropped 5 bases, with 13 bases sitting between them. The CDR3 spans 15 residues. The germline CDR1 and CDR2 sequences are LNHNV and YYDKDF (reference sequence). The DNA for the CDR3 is TGTGCCACCAGCAGAGATATTGGGGCAGGGGAGACCCAGTACTTC. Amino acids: CATSRDIGAGETQYF.

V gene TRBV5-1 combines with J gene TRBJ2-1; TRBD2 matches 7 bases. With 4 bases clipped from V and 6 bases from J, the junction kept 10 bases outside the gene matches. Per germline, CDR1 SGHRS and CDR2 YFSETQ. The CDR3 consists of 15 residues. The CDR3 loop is CASSRGTTPTNEQFF. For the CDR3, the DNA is TGCGCCAGCAGCAGAGGGACTACACCCACCAATGAGCAGTTCTTC.

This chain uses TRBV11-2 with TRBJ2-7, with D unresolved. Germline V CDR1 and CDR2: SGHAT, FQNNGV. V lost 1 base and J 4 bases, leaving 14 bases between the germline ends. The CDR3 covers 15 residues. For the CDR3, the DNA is TGTGCCAGCAGCTTAGCCCTGGCAGCCTTATACGAGCAGTACTTC. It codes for CASSLALAALYEQYF.

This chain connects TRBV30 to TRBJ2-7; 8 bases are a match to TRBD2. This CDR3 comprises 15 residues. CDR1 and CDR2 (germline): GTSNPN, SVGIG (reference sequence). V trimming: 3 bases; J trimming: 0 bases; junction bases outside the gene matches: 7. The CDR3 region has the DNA TGTGCCTGGAGGGTGGGCGGGGGGTACTCCTACGAGCAGTACTTC. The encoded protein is CAWRVGGGYSYEQYF. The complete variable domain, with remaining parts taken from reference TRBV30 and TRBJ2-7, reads SQTIHQWPATLVQPVGSPLSLECTVEGTSNPNLYWYRQAAGRGLQLLFYSVGIGQISSEVPQNLSASRPQDRQFILSSKKLLLSDSGFYLCAWRVGGGYSYEQYFGPGTRLTVT.

CDR3 sequence (DNA): TGTGCCAGTAGTTCCGGGACAGGGCCTAACTATGGCTACACCTTC. Translation gives CASSSGTGPNYGYTF. The chain combines TRBV19 with TRBJ1-2; 9 nucleotides line up with TRBD1. J gave up 0 bases and V 5 bases, and 4 bases lay outside the gene matches. The length of the CDR3 is 15 residues. The germline CDR1 and CDR2 sequences are LNHDA and SQIVND (reference sequence).

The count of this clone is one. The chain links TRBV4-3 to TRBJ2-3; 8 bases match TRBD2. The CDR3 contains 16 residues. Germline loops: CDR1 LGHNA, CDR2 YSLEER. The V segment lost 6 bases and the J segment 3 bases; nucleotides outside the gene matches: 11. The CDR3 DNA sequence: TGCGCCAGCAGTCCCAGGGGCGGGGGGTTTACAGATACGCAGTATTTT. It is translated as CASSPRGGGFTDTQYF.

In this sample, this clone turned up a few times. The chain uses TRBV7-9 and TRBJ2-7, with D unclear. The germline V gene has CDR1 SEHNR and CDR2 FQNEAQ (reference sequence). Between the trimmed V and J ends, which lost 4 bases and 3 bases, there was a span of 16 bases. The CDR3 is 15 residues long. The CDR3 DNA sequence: TGTGCCAGCAGCTCCTCAGGCGACACGATCTACGAGCAGTACTTC. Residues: CASSSSGDTIYEQYF.

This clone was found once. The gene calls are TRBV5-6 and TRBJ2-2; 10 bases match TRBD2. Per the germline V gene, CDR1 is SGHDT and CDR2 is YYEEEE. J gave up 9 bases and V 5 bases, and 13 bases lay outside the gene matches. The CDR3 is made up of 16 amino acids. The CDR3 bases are TGTGCCAGCAGTTACAGCGGGAGGGCCCTCCTTTGGGAGCTGTTTTTT. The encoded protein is CASSYSGRALLWELFF. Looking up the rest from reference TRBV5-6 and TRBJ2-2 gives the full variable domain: DAGVTQSPTHLIKTRGQQVTLRCSPKSGHDTVSWYQQALGQGPQFIFQYYEEEERQRGNFPDRFSGHQFPNYSSELNVNALLLGDSALYLCASSYSGRALLWELFFGEGSRLTVL.

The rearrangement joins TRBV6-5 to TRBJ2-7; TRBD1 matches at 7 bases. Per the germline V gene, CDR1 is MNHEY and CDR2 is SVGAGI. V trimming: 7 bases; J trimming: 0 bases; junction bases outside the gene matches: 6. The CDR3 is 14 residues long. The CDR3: CASTRGDSSYEQYF. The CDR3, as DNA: TGTGCCAGCACAAGAGGGGACAGCTCCTACGAGCAGTACTTC.